One and the same sample provided the 15 T cell receptor beta chains below, sequenced in a study of T cell clones after liver transplantation. Sequencing was performed with immunoSEQ multiplex PCR; in TCRdb, only in-frame clones are kept and a portion is missing. The sample gives some 80,000 clones, roughly 85% of which show up once; more than 0.45% is in the top ten. Sequencing used CD4+ T cells from blood, obtained roughly 3.5 years after liver transplant. Receptors were obtained from a human patient who received a liver transplant. T cells may partly derive from the graft donor.

The chain uses TRBV10-2 and TRBJ1-5; unclear D gene. The germline V gene has CDR1 WSHSY and CDR2 SAAADI. V was pared by 5 bases and J by 3 bases, with 5 bases between. This CDR3 has 12 residues. For the CDR3, the DNA is TGCGCCAGCAGTCTCTACAATCAGCCCCAGCATTTT. Amino acids: CASSLYNQPQHF.

This clone was observed once. As DNA, the CDR3 is TGTGCCAGCAGCTTATCCGGGGTAGCTTTCTTT. Protein: CASSLSGVAFF. The rearrangement uses TRBV11-2 and TRBJ1-1; D call uncertain. V lost 2 bases, J lost 10 bases, and 8 bases lay in between. This CDR3 has 11 amino acids. Germline V lookup: CDR1 SGHAT, CDR2 FQNNGV.

The chain recombines TRBV4-1 with TRBJ1-5; D ambiguous. V lost 1 base and J lost 9, with 7 bases in between. This CDR3 spans 12 amino acids. In germline, CDR1 is MGHRA, CDR2 YSYEKL. In nucleotides, the CDR3 is TGCGCCAGCAGCCAAGGAACATCGCCCCAGCATTTT. This codes for CASSQGTSPQHF.

This clone was counted only a few times. The V gene is TRBV6-1, the J gene TRBJ2-7; perhaps D is TRBD1 or TRBD2 (5 bases each). The germline V gene encodes CDR1 MNHNS and CDR2 SASEGT. The CDR3 is made up of 14 amino acids. Trimming took off 5 bases at V and 3 bases at J, with 14 bases between the two ends. CDR3: CASSLLFGGYEQYF. The DNA for the CDR3 is TGTGCCAGCAGTCTTCTTTTTGGGGGCTACGAGCAGTACTTC.

The chain employs TRBV7-8 and TRBJ2-2; 7 nucleotides align to TRBD1. J gave up 1 base and V 5 bases, and 4 bases lay outside the gene matches. The CDR3 runs 15 residues. CDR1 SGHVS and CDR2 FQNEAQ come from the germline V gene. CDR3 in amino acids: CASSTRTGNTGELFF. CDR3 nucleotides: TGTGCCAGCAGCACACGGACAGGGAACACCGGGGAGCTGTTTTTT.

CDR3 coding DNA: TGTGCCAGCAGCCCAACCCTAAGCCCACTCAGCGGGAGATTGGGGAATGAGCAGTTCTTC. This gives the protein CASSPTLSPLSGRLGNEQFF. The V and J genes are TRBV28 and TRBJ2-1, with 8 bases fitting TRBD2. V lost 6 bases, J lost 7 bases, and 26 bases stayed unmatched. CDR3 length: 20 amino acids. In germline, CDR1 is MDHEN, CDR2 SYDVKM.

This sequence joins TRBV27 and TRBJ2-3; D may be TRBD1 (6 bases). The V gene lost 2 bases and the J gene lost 3 bases, with 18 bases spanning the gap. The CDR3 length is 17 residues. CDR1 and CDR2 (germline): MNHEY, SMNVEV (reference sequence). The CDR3 DNA reads as TGTGCCAGCAGTTTAAGCGTTGCAGGGGCGCCGACAGATACGCAGTATTTT. Translating it yields CASSLSVAGAPTDTQYF.

The V gene is TRBV19, the J gene TRBJ1-2, with D unresolved. The CDR3 has 15 residues. Between the trimmed V and J ends, which lost 4 bases and 4 bases, there was a span of 16 bases. Germline values: CDR1 LNHDA, CDR2 SQIVND (reference sequence). The CDR3 is CASSNGPLSSYGYTF. As DNA, the CDR3 is TGTGCCAGTAGTAATGGACCCCTTTCCTCCTATGGCTACACCTTC.

The V and J genes are TRBV28 and TRBJ2-7; tentative D call: TRBD1 (6 bases). V dropped 7 bases and J dropped 0 bases, with 19 bases sitting between them. This CDR3 has 16 amino acids. Per the germline V gene, CDR1 is MDHEN and CDR2 is SYDVKM. CDR3 protein: CASKTPLGQVSYEQYF. CDR3 DNA: TGTGCCAGCAAGACCCCATTGGGACAAGTCTCCTACGAGCAGTACTTC.

The chain links TRBV11-2 to TRBJ2-4, with 11 bases identical to TRBD1. Trimming cost V 4 bases and J 6 bases; bases outside gene matches: 2. Germline CDR1 is SGHAT and CDR2 is FQNNGV. The CDR3 length is 14 residues. CDR3 bases: TGTGCCAGCAGCTGGACAGGGGGCCTAAACATTCAGTACTTC. This gives the protein CASSWTGGLNIQYF.

The rearrangement uses TRBV2 and TRBJ1-3; weak D call: TRBD1 (5 bases). Germline V gene data show CDR1 as SNHLY and CDR2 as FYNNEI. The CDR3 is 14 residues long. V lost 6 bases to trimming and J lost 4 bases, with 13 bases between them. The CDR3 DNA reads as TGTGCCAGCAGCGAACAGGTATCAGGAAACACCATATATTTT. Its protein is CASSEQVSGNTIYF.

Only one count was recorded for this clone. The chain couples TRBV5-1 to TRBJ2-5; 8 nucleotides agree with TRBD2. Germline loops: CDR1 SGHRS, CDR2 YFSETQ. V lost 4 bases to trimming and J lost 4 bases; unmatched junction nucleotides: 6. The CDR3 extends over 14 amino acids. CDR3 region: CASSHRRGGETQYF. In DNA form, the CDR3 reads TGCGCCAGCAGCCACCGCCGGGGGGGAGAGACCCAGTACTTC.

The chain joins TRBV5-8 to TRBJ1-2; D gene ambiguous. Trimming removed 1 base at V and 2 bases at J, with 3 bases between. Germline V gives CDR1 SGHTS, CDR2 YDEGEE. The CDR3 extends over 12 amino acids. In nucleotides, the CDR3 is TGTGCCAGCAGCTTGTTGAACTATGGCTACACCTTC. Protein: CASSLLNYGYTF.

This clone has just one count. V gene TRBV11-2 combines with J gene TRBJ2-7, with 8 bases lining up with TRBD2. The V and J ends lost 4 bases and 0 bases, in that order; junction bases with no gene match: 2. Per germline, CDR1 SGHAT and CDR2 FQNNGV. This CDR3 contains 14 residues. This CDR3 is CASSSGTSSYEQYF. CDR3 nucleotide sequence: TGTGCCAGCAGCTCAGGGACTAGCTCCTACGAGCAGTACTTC.

This rearrangement joins TRBV28 to TRBJ2-1, with 7 bases identical to TRBD2. J gave up 9 bases and V 7 bases, and 6 bases lay outside the gene matches. This CDR3 has 12 amino acids. The germline CDR1 and CDR2 sequences are MDHEN and SYDVKM. Here the CDR3 reads CASNPWGGEQFF. The CDR3 nucleotides read TGTGCCAGCAACCCCTGGGGGGGTGAGCAGTTCTTC.